The 13 T cell receptor beta chains below were found in one sample sequenced in a study of cytotoxic CD8 clonotypes in ibrutinib-treated CLL. Measured with immunoSEQ multiplex PCR; TCRdb has only the in-frame clones, and not every one. In the table there are 110,000 to 150,000 clones, approximately 80% of which are singletons. The material was PBMCs, obtained after 24 months of ibrutinib treatment. The receptor set was obtained from a human donor with chronic lymphocytic leukemia.

The chain combines TRBV7-9 with TRBJ1-1; unclear D gene. Germline lookup yields CDR1 SEHNR and CDR2 FQNEAQ (reference sequence). The V end was cut by 5 bases, the J end by 1 base, with 5 bases between. The CDR3 contains 12 residues. The CDR3: CASSRGNTEAFF. CDR3 nucleotides: TGTGCCAGCAGCCGGGGGAACACTGAAGCTTTCTTT. The entire variable domain, with the rest obtained from reference TRBV7-9 and TRBJ1-1, is as follows: DTGVSQNPRHKITKRGQNVTFRCDPISEHNRLYWYRQTLGQGPEFLTYFQNEAQLEKSRLLSDRFSAERPKGSFSTLEIQRTEQGDSAMYLCASSRGNTEAFFGQGTRLTVV.

This sequence joins TRBV4-2 and TRBJ1-3, with D possibly matching TRBD1 (6 bases). The CDR3 contains 16 residues. CDR1 and CDR2 from the germline V gene are LGHNA and YNFKEQ. The germline V and J ends were trimmed by 0 bases and 2 bases, with 11 bases remaining between them. Here the CDR3 reads CASSQDIQGAGNTIYF. The CDR3 DNA follows: TGTGCCAGCAGCCAAGATATACAGGGAGCTGGAAACACCATATATTTT.

The V and J genes are TRBV13 and TRBJ2-5; no clear D. Germline CDR1 reads PRHDT; CDR2 reads FYEKMQ (reference sequence). The V end was cut by 3 bases, the J end by 5 bases, with 7 bases between. The CDR3 spans 12 residues. The CDR3 DNA reads TGTGCCAGCAGCTTGAGTGGGGAGACCCAGTACTTC. The encoded protein is CASSLSGETQYF.

The J gene is TRBJ2-1, the V gene TRBV11-1, with D possibly TRBD2 on 6 matching bases. This CDR3 spans 18 amino acids. Germline CDR1 SGHAT, CDR2 FQDESV (reference sequence). Between the trimmed V and J ends, which lost 1 base and 0 bases, there was a span of 16 bases. CDR3 region: CASSLGVLAPSSYNEQFF. As DNA, the CDR3 is TGTGCCAGCAGCTTAGGGGTGCTAGCGCCAAGCTCCTACAATGAGCAGTTCTTC.

This chain links TRBV18 with TRBJ1-6; the D is unclear. Germline V gene sequence: CDR1 KGHSH, CDR2 LQKENI. The CDR3 is 14 amino acids. Trimming removed 3 bases from V and 7 bases from J, with 10 bases in between. CDR3 sequence (DNA): TGTGCCAGCTCACCGGCCTTCGGGAATTCACCCCTCCACTTT. Amino acid sequence: CASSPAFGNSPLHF.

The chain links TRBV7-3 to TRBJ2-3, with a tentative D call TRBD2 (6 bases). CDR1 and CDR2 from the germline V gene are SGHTA and FQGTGA. V was pared by 5 bases and J by 1 base, with 10 bases between. This CDR3 has 14 amino acids. The CDR3 spells CASSPWGGTDTQYF. CDR3 nucleotide sequence: TGTGCCAGCAGCCCCTGGGGGGGCACAGATACGCAGTATTTT.

The table lists this clone with many counts. The V gene is TRBV5-1, the J gene TRBJ1-1, with 7 bases fitting TRBD1. Germline trimming cut 0 bases from V and 6 bases from J; bases unmatched to any gene: 2. The length of the CDR3 is 13 residues. Looked up from germline, CDR1 is SGHRS and CDR2 is YFSETQ. The CDR3 loop reads CASSLGDSSEAFF. In nucleotides, the CDR3 is TGCGCCAGCAGCTTGGGGGACAGCTCTGAAGCTTTCTTT.

This clone was seen just once. The rearrangement joins TRBV30 to TRBJ2-7; tentative D call: TRBD1 (6 bases). Germline CDR1 reads GTSNPN; CDR2 reads SVGIG (reference sequence). V lost 2 bases and J 7 bases, leaving 12 bases between the germline ends. This CDR3 is built from 12 residues. Here the CDR3 reads CAWSSNQGEQYF. The CDR3 bases are TGTGCCTGGAGTTCGAACCAGGGGGAGCAGTACTTC.

The genes are TRBV27 and TRBJ2-3, with no clear D. CDR3 length: 13 residues. The germline gives CDR1 MNHEY, CDR2 SMNVEV (reference sequence). The V end lost 10 bases, the J end lost 1 base, and 12 bases lay between the germline ends. CDR3 sequence reads: CATRPPGTDTQYF. Written as DNA, the CDR3 is TGTGCCACCAGACCCCCGGGCACAGATACGCAGTATTTT.

The count of this clone is one. V gene TRBV7-2 combines with J gene TRBJ2-7; 8 nucleotides align to TRBD1. This CDR3 is 16 amino acids long. J lost 0 bases, V lost 5 bases, and 9 bases had no gene match. Germline CDR1 SGHTA, CDR2 FQGNSA. The CDR3 loop is CASSRRGQAPSYEQYF. CDR3 bases: TGTGCCAGCAGCCGACGGGGACAGGCCCCCTCCTACGAGCAGTACTTC.

The genes are TRBV7-9 and TRBJ1-2, with a possible D match to TRBD1 (5 bases). The CDR3 runs 12 residues. Germline V gives CDR1 SEHNR, CDR2 FQNEAQ (reference sequence). The V and J ends lost 5 bases and 9 bases respectively, with 13 bases between them. As DNA, the CDR3 is TGTGCCAGCAGCCTGGGGGTTCTGAGCTACACCTTC. Translation: CASSLGVLSYTF. Filled out from reference TRBV7-9 and TRBJ1-2, the complete variable domain reads DTGVSQNPRHKITKRGQNVTFRCDPISEHNRLYWYRQTLGQGPEFLTYFQNEAQLEKSRLLSDRFSAERPKGSFSTLEIQRTEQGDSAMYLCASSLGVLSYTFGSGTRLTVV.

This sequence joins TRBV7-2 and TRBJ2-5; 8 positions agree with TRBD2. Germline V gene lookup returns CDR1 SGHTA and CDR2 FQGNSA. V dropped 2 bases and J dropped 4; count of bases not matched to a gene: 6. The CDR3 totals 15 residues. The CDR3 sequence: CASSLLPGTRETQYF. CDR3 bases: TGTGCCAGCAGCTTACTCCCGGGGACTAGAGAGACCCAGTACTTC.

This rearrangement joins TRBV11-3 to TRBJ2-1, with 7 positions matching TRBD2. The CDR3 spans 14 residues. Per the germline V gene, CDR1 is SGHNT and CDR2 is YENEEA. With 6 bases clipped from V and 4 bases from J, the junction kept 6 bases outside the gene matches. The CDR3 spells CASSLAGEYNEQFF. Written as DNA, the CDR3 is TGTGCCAGCAGTCTGGCGGGGGAATACAATGAGCAGTTCTTC.